This TCR beta chain was identified during a study of vaccination and CD4 T cells after COVID-19. Overall study results and limits: Convalescent patients' median share of reactive clones seen only post-vaccination was approximately 90%.

Comments on this clonotype: As yet, its antigen is unknown.

The V and J ends lost 8 bases and 1 base, in that order; junction bases with no gene match: 10. The CDR3 has 15 amino acids. Germline V gene data show CDR1 as LGHNT and CDR2 as FRNRAP. Cultured CD4+ T-cell DNA underwent Oncomine TCR Beta short-read sequencing. Cultures of CD4+ T cells served as the source for extracting genomic DNA. From the PCR reads, TCRdb called clonotypes with MiXCR, one entry per CDR3 protein. The sample comprises about 10,000 distinct CDR3 sequences, about 32% of which are singletons, and approximately 14% rests with the top ten. Treatment specified: roughly 10-day PBMC culture with coronavirus spike peptide pools or control peptides (ViraFEST assay). The unexposed donor gave CD4+ T cells before the COVID-19 pandemic (2011-2018).

The chain has TRBV12-5 and TRBJ2-5; 7 bases are a match to TRBD1. The TCR comes from a human donor in good health. Sequencing was performed on CD4+ T cells from blood, cultured in vitro. CDR3: CASSPGGPGQETQYF. The CDR3 nucleotides read TGTGCTAGTTCCCCAGGGGGTCCCGGCCAAGAGACCCAGTACTTC.